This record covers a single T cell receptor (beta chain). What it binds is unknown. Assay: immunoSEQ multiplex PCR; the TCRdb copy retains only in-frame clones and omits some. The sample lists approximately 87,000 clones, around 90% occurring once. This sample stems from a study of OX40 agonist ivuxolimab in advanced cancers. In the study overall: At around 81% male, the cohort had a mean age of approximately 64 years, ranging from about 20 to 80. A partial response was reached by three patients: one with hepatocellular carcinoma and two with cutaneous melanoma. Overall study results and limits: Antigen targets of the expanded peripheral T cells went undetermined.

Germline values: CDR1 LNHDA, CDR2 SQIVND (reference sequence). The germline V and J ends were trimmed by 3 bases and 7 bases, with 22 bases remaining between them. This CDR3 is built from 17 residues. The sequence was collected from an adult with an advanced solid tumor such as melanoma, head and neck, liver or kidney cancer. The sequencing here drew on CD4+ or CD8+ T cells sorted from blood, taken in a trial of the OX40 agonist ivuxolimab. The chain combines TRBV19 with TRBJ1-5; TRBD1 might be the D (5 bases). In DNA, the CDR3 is TGTGCCAGTAGTATTGGTGGTAGGCAGGGTTGGAGGCAGCCCCAGCATTTT. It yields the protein CASSIGGRQGWRQPQHF.